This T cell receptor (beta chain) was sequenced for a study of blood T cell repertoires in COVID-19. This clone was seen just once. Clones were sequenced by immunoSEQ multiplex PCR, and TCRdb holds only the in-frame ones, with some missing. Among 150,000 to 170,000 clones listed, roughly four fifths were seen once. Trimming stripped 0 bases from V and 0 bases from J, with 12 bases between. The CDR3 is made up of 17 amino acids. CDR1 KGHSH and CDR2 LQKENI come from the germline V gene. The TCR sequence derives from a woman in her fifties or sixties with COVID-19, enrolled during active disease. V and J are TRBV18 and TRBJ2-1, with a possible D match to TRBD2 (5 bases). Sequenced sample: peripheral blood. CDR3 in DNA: TGTGCCAGCTCACCACCTTCTCGACTAAGCTCCTACAATGAGCAGTTCTTC. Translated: CASSPPSRLSSYNEQFF.